These T cell receptor beta chains were read from a single sample in a study of shared clonotypes between healthy human individuals. Here immunoSEQ multiplex PCR was the method, and the copy in TCRdb shows in-frame clones only, minus some. The data show about 560,000 clones, around three quarters seen once. Sequencing was carried out using PBMCs. The receptor set was obtained from a woman in her forties in good health. Some clones in this sample may be carry-over from other donors' samples. Each CDR3 is given with its conserved first and last residue. D genes are given only for firm matches. The size entry is marked missing in some rows and otherwise reads once, few, many or a size class.

d_gene	abundance	v_gene	j_gene	CDR3nt	CDR3aa
-	-	TRBV21-1	TRBJ1-5	TGTGCCAGCAGCAAAGTGGTGTTAGGTTCGCACAATCAGCCCCAGCATTTT	CASSKVVLGSHNQPQHF
TRBD2	once	TRBV4-1	TRBJ2-7	TGCGCCAGCAGTGCTAGCGGAGTTTACGAGCAGTACTTC	CASSASGVYEQYF
TRBD1	-	TRBV4-3	TRBJ2-2	TGCGCCAGCAGCCAAGGGACAGGAAACACCGGGGAGCTGTTTTTT	CASSQGTGNTGELFF
-	-	TRBV5-1	TRBJ1-1	TGCGCCAGCAGCTTAACAAAGGACACTGAAGCTTTCTTT	CASSLTKDTEAFF
-	-	TRBV18	TRBJ2-7	TGTGCCAGCTCACCACCGGGACATCCCCCACCATACGAGCAGTACTTC	CASSPPGHPPPYEQYF
-	-	TRBV30	TRBJ1-4	TGTGCCTGGAGTTATAGGGCAGGCGAGGGAGAAAAACTGTTTTTT	CAWSYRAGEGEKLFF
TRBD1	-	TRBV7-2	TRBJ1-5	TGTGCCAGCAGCCCACAGGGGACGCCCCAGCATTTT	CASSPQGTPQHF
-	-	TRBV18	TRBJ1-5	TGTGCCAGCTCACCTCATAGCAATCAGCCCCAGCATTTT	CASSPHSNQPQHF
-	-	TRBV29-1	TRBJ2-2	TGCAGCGTTGAACTAGTAGCCGCCGGGGAGCTGTTTTTT	CSVELVAAGELFF
-	-	TRBV28	TRBJ2-7	TGTGCCAGCAGTTTCGGTCGGAACGAGCAGTACTTC	CASSFGRNEQYF
TRBD1	-	TRBV18	TRBJ2-7	TGTGCCAGCTCACCCGCGACAGGGATCAGGTCCTACGAGCAGTACTTC	CASSPATGIRSYEQYF
-	-	TRBV5-1	TRBJ2-1	TGCGCCAGCAGCTTGATAACTCCCTGGCTGTTCTTC	CASSLITPWLFF
-	-	TRBV4-2	TRBJ2-7	TGTGCCAGCAGCCAGGATGCCTACGAGCAGTACTTC	CASSQDAYEQYF
TRBD2	-	TRBV7-2	TRBJ2-7	TGTGCCAGCAGCTTAGGGGGGACTAGCGTATCCTACGAGCAGTACTTC	CASSLGGTSVSYEQYF
-	-	TRBV5-4	TRBJ1-4	TGTGCCAGCAGCCCTCCCGGGGAGGAAAAACTGTTTTTT	CASSPPGEEKLFF
-	-	TRBV27	TRBJ2-7	TGTGCCAGCAGTTTGAAGCGCGCCCTTCCCTACGAGCAGTACTTC	CASSLKRALPYEQYF
TRBD1	-	TRBV27	TRBJ2-2	TGTGCCAGCAATCGACAGGGGTGGACCGGGGAGCTGTTTTTT	CASNRQGWTGELFF
-	few	TRBV7-9	TRBJ1-3	TGTGCCAGCAGCCCGGCCCCTCGAGGAAACACCATATATTTT	CASSPAPRGNTIYF
-	-	TRBV5-1	TRBJ1-6	TGCGCCAGCAGCCCGGGAGGAGCCCACCTTTCACCCCTCCACTTT	CASSPGGAHLSPLHF
-	-	TRBV1	TRBJ2-1	TGCACCAGCAGCCAAGAAGGAGGGAGCTCCTACAATGAGCAGTTCTTC	CTSSQEGGSSYNEQFF
-	-	TRBV9	TRBJ2-7	TGTGCCAGCAGCGGGGGCGGCTCCTACGAGCAGTACTTC	CASSGGGSYEQYF
-	-	TRBV28	TRBJ2-7	TGTGCCAGCATCCAATACCCCGTGGGCGAGCAGTACTTC	CASIQYPVGEQYF
-	few	TRBV5-1	TRBJ2-1	TGCGCCAGCAGCTGGGGGGGCCCCAACAATGAGCAGTTCTTC	CASSWGGPNNEQFF
-	once	TRBV5-8	TRBJ1-1	TGTGCCAGCAGCTTCGGGATAAGGAACACTGAAGCTTTCTTT	CASSFGIRNTEAFF
-	-	TRBV18	TRBJ1-1	TGTGCCAGCTCACCCTTGGGGACTGAAGCTTTCTTT	CASSPLGTEAFF
-	-	TRBV7-3	TRBJ2-1	TGTGCCAGCAGCTTAGTTGGGGGCCTCTCCTACAATGAGCAGTTCTTC	CASSLVGGLSYNEQFF
-	few	TRBV27	TRBJ1-2	TGTGCCGTTGCCACGCGGGGGGGTGGGTATGGCTACACCTTC	CAVATRGGGYGYTF
TRBD1	-	TRBV28	TRBJ2-7	TGTGCCAGCAGATCACAGGGGGCCGAGCAGTACTTC	CASRSQGAEQYF
TRBD2	-	TRBV19	TRBJ2-5	TGTGCCAGTAGGAGCTCCGGGACTAGCAGTATAGAGACCCAGTACTTC	CASRSSGTSSIETQYF
-	-	TRBV2	TRBJ2-6	TGTGCCAGCAGACGGGTTCTCGGGGCCAACGTCCTGACTTTC	CASRRVLGANVLTF
TRBD1	-	TRBV6-4	TRBJ2-7	TGTGCCAGCAGCGACTGGGATCCGGGACAGGGGTCATCCTCCTACGAGCAGTACTTC	CASSDWDPGQGSSSYEQYF